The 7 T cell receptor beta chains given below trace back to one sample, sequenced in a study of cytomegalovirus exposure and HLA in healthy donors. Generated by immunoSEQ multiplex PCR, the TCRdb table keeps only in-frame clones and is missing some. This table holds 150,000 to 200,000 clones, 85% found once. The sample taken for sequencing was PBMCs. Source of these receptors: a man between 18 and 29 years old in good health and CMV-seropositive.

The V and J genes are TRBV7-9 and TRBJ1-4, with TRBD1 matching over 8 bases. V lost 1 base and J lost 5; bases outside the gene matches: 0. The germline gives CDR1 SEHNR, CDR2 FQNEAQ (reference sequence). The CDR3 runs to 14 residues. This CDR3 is CASSLGTGNEKLFF. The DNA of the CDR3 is TGTGCCAGCAGCTTAGGGACAGGGAATGAAAAACTGTTTTTT.

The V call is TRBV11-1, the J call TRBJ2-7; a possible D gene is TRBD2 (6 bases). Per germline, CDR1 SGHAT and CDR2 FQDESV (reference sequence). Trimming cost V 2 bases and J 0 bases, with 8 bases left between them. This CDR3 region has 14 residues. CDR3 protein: CASSLSGSSYEQYF. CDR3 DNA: TGTGCCAGCAGCTTAAGCGGGTCCTCCTACGAGCAGTACTTC. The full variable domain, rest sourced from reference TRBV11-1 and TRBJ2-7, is EAEVAQSPRYKITEKSQAVAFWCDPISGHATLYWYRQILGQGPELLVQFQDESVVDDSQLPKDRFSAERLKGVDSTLKIQPAELGDSAMYLCASSLSGSSYEQYFGPGTRLTVT.

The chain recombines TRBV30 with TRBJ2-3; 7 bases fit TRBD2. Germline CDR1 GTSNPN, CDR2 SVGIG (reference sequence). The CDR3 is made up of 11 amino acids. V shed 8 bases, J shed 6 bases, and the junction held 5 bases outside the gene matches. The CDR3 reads CAGGEADTQYF. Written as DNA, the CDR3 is TGTGCCGGGGGGGAAGCTGATACGCAGTATTTT. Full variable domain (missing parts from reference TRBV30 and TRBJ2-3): SQTIHQWPATLVQPVGSPLSLECTVEGTSNPNLYWYRQAAGRGLQLLFYSVGIGQISSEVPQNLSASRPQDRQFILSSKKLLLSDSGFYLCAGGEADTQYFGPGTRLTVL.

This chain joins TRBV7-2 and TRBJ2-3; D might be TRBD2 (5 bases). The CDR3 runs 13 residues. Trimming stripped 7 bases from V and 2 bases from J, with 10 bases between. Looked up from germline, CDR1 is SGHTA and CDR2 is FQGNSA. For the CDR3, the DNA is TGTGCCAGCAAGGGAGTTAACACAGATACGCAGTATTTT. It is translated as CASKGVNTDTQYF.

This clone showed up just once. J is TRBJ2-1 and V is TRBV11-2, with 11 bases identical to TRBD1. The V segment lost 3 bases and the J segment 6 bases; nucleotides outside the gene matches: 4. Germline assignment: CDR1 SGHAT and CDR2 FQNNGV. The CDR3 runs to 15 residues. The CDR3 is CASSLSGTGGNEQFF. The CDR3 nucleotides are TGTGCCAGCAGCTTGAGTGGGACAGGGGGCAATGAGCAGTTCTTC.

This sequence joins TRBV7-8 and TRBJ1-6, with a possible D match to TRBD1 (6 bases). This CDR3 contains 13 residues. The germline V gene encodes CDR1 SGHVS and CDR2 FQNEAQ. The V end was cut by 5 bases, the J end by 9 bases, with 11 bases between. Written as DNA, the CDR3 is TGTGCCAGCAGCCCAGGCAGGGGTTCACCCCTCCACTTT. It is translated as CASSPGRGSPLHF.

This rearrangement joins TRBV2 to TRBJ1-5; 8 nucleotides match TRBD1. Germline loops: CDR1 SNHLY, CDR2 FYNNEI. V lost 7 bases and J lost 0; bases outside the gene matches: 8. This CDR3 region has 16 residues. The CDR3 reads CASNVGTGDSNQPQHF. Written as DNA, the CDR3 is TGTGCCAGCAATGTTGGGACAGGAGATAGCAATCAGCCCCAGCATTTT.